This section outlines one T cell receptor (beta chain) sequence together with its context. The antigen is undetermined. Libraries were prepared by immunoSEQ multiplex PCR; TCRdb keeps only in-frame clonotypes and omits some of them. Of about 110,000 clones in the sample, around 90% were seen once. This sample is drawn from a study of T cell responses to AZD1222 COVID-19 vaccine. Study observations and caveats: Reportedly, nearly half the spike-specific TCRs target unmutated variant regions. The donors showed a predominance of white British ancestry and of females, with possible underestimation of clonal diversity. CD4 TCRs associated with vaccination spanned spike, dominating at 160-218 and 743-854.

The CDR3 is 13 amino acids. With 8 bases clipped from V and 4 bases from J, the junction kept 4 bases outside the gene matches. This chain links TRBV12-3 or TRBV12-4 with TRBJ1-4; 7 bases line up with TRBD1. Source: peripheral blood, taken on day 0 of MenACWY control vaccination. This receptor was taken from an adult in good health. CDR3 nucleotides: TGTGCCAGCGGGGGACAGCTTAATGAAAAACTGTTTTTT. Its translation is CASGGQLNEKLFF.